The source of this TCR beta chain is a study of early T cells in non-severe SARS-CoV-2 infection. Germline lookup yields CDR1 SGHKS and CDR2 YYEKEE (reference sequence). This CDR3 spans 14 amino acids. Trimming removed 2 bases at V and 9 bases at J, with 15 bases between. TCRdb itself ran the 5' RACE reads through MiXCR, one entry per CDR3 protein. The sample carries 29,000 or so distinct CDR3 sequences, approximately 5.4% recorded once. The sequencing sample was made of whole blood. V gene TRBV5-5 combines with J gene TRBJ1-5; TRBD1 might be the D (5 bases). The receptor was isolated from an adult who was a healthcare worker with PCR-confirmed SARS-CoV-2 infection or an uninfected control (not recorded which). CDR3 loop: CASSFYQRGSPQHF. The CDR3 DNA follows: TGTGCCAGCAGCTTCTACCAGCGGGGCTCGCCCCAGCATTTT.